A selection of T cell receptor beta chains follows, all from one sample in a study of T cells in Graves' hyperthyroidism and ophthalmopathy. Each CDR3 protein is one row after TCRdb ran MiXCR on the multiplex PCR reads. The sample holds 200,000 to 300,000 distinct CDR3 sequences, roughly 17% seen once. Sequenced sample: blood. Source of these receptors: a woman aged 18-29 years with Graves' ophthalmopathy. CDR3s include the opening cysteine and the closing phenylalanine or tryptophan. D genes are given only for firm matches. The size entry is marked missing in some rows and otherwise reads once, few, many or a size class.

CSARDRTAQGYGYTF	TGCAGTGCTAGAGATAGGACAGCCCAGGGCTATGGCTACACCTTC	many	TRBV20-1	NA	TRBJ1-2
CASSLEGGGALAGELFF	TGTGCCAGCAGTTTAGAGGGCGGGGGGGCCCTGGCCGGGGAGCTGTTTTTT	NA	TRBV12-3/TRBV12-4	TRBD2	TRBJ2-2
CASSPCTSGRGCEQYF	TGTGCCAGCAGCCCCTGTACTAGCGGGCGGGGATGCGAGCAGTACTTC	many	TRBV14	TRBD2	TRBJ2-7
CASSQVGGRRGYTF	TGCGCCAGCAGCCAAGTGGGGGGTAGACGGGGCTACACCTTC	NA	TRBV4-1	NA	TRBJ1-2
CASTVGDQPQHF	TGTGCCAGTACGGTGGGGGATCAGCCCCAGCATTTT	NA	TRBV28	NA	TRBJ1-5
CASSPTSPDSEAFF	TGTGCCAGCAGTCCCACCTCCCCCGACAGTGAAGCTTTCTTT	many	TRBV28	NA	TRBJ1-1
CASSSGTGQETQYF	TGTGCCAGCAGCTCCGGGACAGGCCAAGAGACCCAGTACTTC	many	TRBV7-9	TRBD1	TRBJ2-5
CASSPLDPTETQYF	TGTGCCAGCAGTCCACTGGACCCCACAGAGACCCAGTACTTC	many	TRBV28	NA	TRBJ2-5
CASSLSSLAYYEQYF	TGTGCCAGCAGTTTATCGTCGCTAGCGTACTACGAGCAGTACTTC	many	TRBV28	NA	TRBJ2-7
CASSLRPQTWGNTEAFF	TGTGCCAGCAGCTTACGTCCCCAAACGTGGGGGAACACTGAAGCTTTCTTT	many	TRBV7-6	NA	TRBJ1-1
CASSPTQGNYGYTF	TGTGCCAGCAGCCCAACACAGGGGAACTATGGCTACACCTTC	many	TRBV7-3	TRBD1	TRBJ1-2
CASMRTGSNTGELFF	TGTGCCAGCATGAGGACAGGGTCGAACACCGGGGAGCTGTTTTTT	once	TRBV2	TRBD1	TRBJ2-2
CASRPLVGDTQYF	TGTGCCAGTCGGCCCCTGGTGGGGGATACGCAGTATTTT	few	TRBV19	NA	TRBJ2-3
CASSSPYSYEQYF	TGTGCCAGCAGCTCCCCATACTCCTACGAGCAGTACTTC	many	TRBV6-1	NA	TRBJ2-7
CASSSPGQGNGYTF	TGTGCCAGCAGTTCTCCGGGACAGGGGAATGGCTACACCTTC	NA	TRBV28	TRBD1	TRBJ1-2
CASSLQGAVGANVLTF	TGTGCCAGCAGCCTCCAGGGGGCGGTGGGGGCCAACGTCCTGACTTTC	few	TRBV5-4	TRBD1	TRBJ2-6
CASSWDNYGYTF	TGTGCCAGCAGCTGGGACAACTATGGCTACACCTTC	many	TRBV11-2	NA	TRBJ1-2
CASSYLAGVSQETQYF	TGTGCCAGCAGCTACCTTGCGGGGGTATCCCAAGAGACCCAGTACTTC	many	TRBV7-2	TRBD2	TRBJ2-5
CASSWGDQGNTEAFF	TGTGCCAGCAGCTGGGGGGACCAGGGAAACACTGAAGCTTTCTTT	NA	TRBV13	NA	TRBJ1-1
CATSDPGGPQETQYF	TGTGCCACCAGTGACCCGGGAGGCCCCCAAGAGACCCAGTACTTC	many	TRBV24-1	TRBD2	TRBJ2-5
CASSIGLAGGPGELFF	TGTGCCAGCAGTATTGGACTAGCGGGAGGGCCCGGGGAGCTGTTTTTT	few	TRBV27	TRBD2	TRBJ2-2
CASSLPASGGTNEQFF	TGTGCCAGCAGTCTCCCGGCGAGCGGGGGGACCAATGAGCAGTTCTTC	many	TRBV28	TRBD2	TRBJ2-1
CSANVPGLVCGRLYNEQFF	TGCAGTGCTAACGTCCCGGGACTAGTTTGTGGACGACTCTACAATGAGCAGTTCTTC	few	TRBV20-1	TRBD2	TRBJ2-1
CASSQDFTGGYSNQPQHF	TGCGCCAGCAGCCAAGATTTTACAGGGGGTTATAGCAATCAGCCCCAGCATTTT	many	TRBV4-3	TRBD1	TRBJ1-5
CASSYRSGNQPQHF	TGTGCCAGCAGTTACCGGTCAGGGAATCAGCCCCAGCATTTT	many	TRBV6-2/TRBV6-3	NA	TRBJ1-5
CATSREGGTAFF	TGTGCCACCAGCAGAGAGGGGGGCACAGCTTTCTTT	many	TRBV15	NA	TRBJ1-1
CASSTRTGATYEQYF	TGTGCCAGCAGCACCCGGACAGGGGCAACCTACGAGCAGTACTTC	many	TRBV13	TRBD1	TRBJ2-7
CSAQTRNGFNEQFF	TGCAGTGCCCAAACTAGGAACGGCTTTAATGAGCAGTTCTTC	many	TRBV20-1	NA	TRBJ2-1
CASSHRTSGFQETQYF	TGTGCCAGCAGCCATAGGACTAGCGGGTTCCAAGAGACCCAGTACTTC	many	TRBV3-1	TRBD2	TRBJ2-5